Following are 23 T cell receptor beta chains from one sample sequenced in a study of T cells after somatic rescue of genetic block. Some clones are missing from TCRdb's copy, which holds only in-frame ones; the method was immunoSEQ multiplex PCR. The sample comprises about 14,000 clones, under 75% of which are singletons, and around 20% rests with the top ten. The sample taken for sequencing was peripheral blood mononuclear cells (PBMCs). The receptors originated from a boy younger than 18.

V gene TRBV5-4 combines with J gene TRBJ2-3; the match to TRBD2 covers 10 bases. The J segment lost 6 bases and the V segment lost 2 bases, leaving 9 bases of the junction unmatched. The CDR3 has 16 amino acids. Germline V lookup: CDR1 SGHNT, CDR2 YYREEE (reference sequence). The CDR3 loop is CASSFRFSGRSDTQYF. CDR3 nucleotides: TGTGCCAGCAGCTTTAGGTTTAGCGGGAGGTCGGATACGCAGTATTTT.

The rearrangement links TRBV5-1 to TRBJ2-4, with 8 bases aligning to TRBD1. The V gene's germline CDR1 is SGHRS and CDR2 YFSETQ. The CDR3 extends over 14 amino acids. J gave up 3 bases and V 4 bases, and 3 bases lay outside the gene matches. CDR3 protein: CASSIGQGKNIQYF. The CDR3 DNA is TGCGCCAGCAGCATAGGACAGGGCAAAAACATTCAGTACTTC.

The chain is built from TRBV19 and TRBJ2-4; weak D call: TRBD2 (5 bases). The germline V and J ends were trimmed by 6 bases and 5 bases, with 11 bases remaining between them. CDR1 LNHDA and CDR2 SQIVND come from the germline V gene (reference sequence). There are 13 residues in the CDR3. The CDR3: CASRRDTENIQYF. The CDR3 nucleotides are TGTGCCAGTAGGAGGGATACGGAAAACATTCAGTACTTC. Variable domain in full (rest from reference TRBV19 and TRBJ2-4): DGGITQSPKYLFRKEGQNVTLSCEQNLNHDAMYWYRQDPGQGLRLIYYSQIVNDFQKGDIAEGYSVSREKKESFPLTVTSAQKNPTAFYLCASRRDTENIQYFGAGTRLSVL.

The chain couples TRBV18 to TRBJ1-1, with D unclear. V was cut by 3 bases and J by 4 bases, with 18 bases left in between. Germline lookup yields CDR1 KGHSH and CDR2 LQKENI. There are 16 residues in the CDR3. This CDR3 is CASSPQDSLISTEAFF. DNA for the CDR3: TGTGCCAGCTCACCCCAGGACTCCTTGATAAGCACTGAAGCTTTCTTT.

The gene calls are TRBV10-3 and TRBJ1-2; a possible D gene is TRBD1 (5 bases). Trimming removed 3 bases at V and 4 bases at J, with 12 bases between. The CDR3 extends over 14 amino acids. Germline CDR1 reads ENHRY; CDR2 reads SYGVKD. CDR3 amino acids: CAISEQLGVYGYTF. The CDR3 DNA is TGTGCCATCAGTGAACAGCTGGGGGTCTATGGCTACACCTTC.

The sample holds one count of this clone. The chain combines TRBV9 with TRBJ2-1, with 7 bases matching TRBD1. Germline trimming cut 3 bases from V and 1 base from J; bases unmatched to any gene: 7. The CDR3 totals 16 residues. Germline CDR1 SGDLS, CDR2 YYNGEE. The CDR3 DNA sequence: TGTGCCAGCAGCGGATATAGGACAGGTTCCTACAATGAGCAGTTCTTC. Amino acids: CASSGYRTGSYNEQFF.

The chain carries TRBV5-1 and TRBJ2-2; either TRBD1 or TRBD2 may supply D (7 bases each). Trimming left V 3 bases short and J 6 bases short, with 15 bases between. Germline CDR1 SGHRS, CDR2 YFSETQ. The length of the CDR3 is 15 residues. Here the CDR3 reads CASSSRGGNAGELFF. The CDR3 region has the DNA TGCGCCAGCAGCTCCAGGGGGGGTAACGCCGGGGAGCTGTTTTTT.

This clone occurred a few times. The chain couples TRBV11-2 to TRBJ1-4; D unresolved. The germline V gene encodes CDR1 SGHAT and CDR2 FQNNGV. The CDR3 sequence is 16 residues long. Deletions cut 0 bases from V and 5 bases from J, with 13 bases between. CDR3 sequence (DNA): TGTGCCAGCAGCTTAGATCGACCCCTAGGGAATGAAAAACTGTTTTTT. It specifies CASSLDRPLGNEKLFF.

This CDR3 reads CASRTGGEKLFF. DNA for the CDR3: TGTGCCAGCAGGACAGGGGGTGAAAAACTGTTTTTT. The rearrangement uses TRBV28 and TRBJ1-4, with 9 bases that match TRBD1. Per germline, CDR1 MDHEN and CDR2 SYDVKM. The CDR3 sequence is 12 residues long. Trimming cost V 6 bases and J 7 bases; bases outside gene matches: 0.

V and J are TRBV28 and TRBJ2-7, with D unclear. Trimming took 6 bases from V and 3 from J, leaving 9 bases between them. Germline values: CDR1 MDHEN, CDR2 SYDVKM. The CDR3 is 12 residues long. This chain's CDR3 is CASSQSDYEQYF. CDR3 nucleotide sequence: TGTGCCAGCAGCCAAAGTGACTACGAGCAGTACTTC.

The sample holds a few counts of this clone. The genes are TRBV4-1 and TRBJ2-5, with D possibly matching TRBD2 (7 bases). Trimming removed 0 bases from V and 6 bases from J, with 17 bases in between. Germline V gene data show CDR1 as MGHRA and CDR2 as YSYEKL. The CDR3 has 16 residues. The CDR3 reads CASSQDSGGKGKTQYF. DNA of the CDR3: TGCGCCAGCAGCCAAGATTCGGGGGGCAAGGGAAAGACCCAGTACTTC.

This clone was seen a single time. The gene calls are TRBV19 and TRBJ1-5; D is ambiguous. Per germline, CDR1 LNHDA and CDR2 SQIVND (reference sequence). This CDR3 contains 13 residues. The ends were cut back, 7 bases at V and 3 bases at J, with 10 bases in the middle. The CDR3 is CASTGRNNQPQHF. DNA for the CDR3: TGTGCCAGTACTGGACGGAACAATCAGCCCCAGCATTTT.

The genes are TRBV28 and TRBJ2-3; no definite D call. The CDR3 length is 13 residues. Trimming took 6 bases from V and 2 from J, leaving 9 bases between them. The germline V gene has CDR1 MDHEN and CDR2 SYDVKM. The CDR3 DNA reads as TGTGCCAGCAGCCGGGCTCCCACAGATACGCAGTATTTT. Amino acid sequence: CASSRAPTDTQYF.

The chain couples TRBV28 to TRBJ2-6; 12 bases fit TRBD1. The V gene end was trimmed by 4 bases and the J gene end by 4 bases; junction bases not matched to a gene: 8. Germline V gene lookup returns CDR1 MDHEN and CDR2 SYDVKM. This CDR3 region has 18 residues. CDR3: CASSWPGTGGEGANVLTF. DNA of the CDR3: TGTGCCAGCAGTTGGCCCGGGACAGGGGGCGAAGGGGCCAACGTCCTGACTTTC.

This CDR3 reads CASSYTGKEYGYTF. Here the CDR3 DNA reads TGTGCCAGTAGTTACACAGGGAAAGAGTATGGCTACACCTTC. V is TRBV19 and J is TRBJ1-2; tentative D call: TRBD1 (6 bases). V dropped 5 bases and J dropped 5 bases, with 15 bases sitting between them. CDR1 LNHDA and CDR2 SQIVND come from the germline V gene (reference sequence). The CDR3 extends over 14 amino acids.

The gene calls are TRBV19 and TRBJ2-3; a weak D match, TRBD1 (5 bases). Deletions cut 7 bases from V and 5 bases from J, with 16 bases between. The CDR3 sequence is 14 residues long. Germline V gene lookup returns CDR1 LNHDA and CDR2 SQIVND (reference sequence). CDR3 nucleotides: TGTGCCAGTAAGAGGCAGGGCACTCGAGATACGCAGTATTTT. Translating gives CASKRQGTRDTQYF.

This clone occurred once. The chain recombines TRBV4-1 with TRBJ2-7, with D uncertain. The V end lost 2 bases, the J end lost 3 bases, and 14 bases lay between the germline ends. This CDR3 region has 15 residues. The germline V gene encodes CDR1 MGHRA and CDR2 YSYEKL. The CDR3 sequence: CASSQNGLQVYEQYF. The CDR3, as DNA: TGCGCCAGCAGCCAAAACGGGCTTCAGGTCTACGAGCAGTACTTC.

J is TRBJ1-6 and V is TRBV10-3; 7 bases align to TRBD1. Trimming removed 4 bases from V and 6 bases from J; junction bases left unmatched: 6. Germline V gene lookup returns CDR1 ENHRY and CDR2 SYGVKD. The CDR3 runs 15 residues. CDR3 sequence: CAISATGARNSPLHF. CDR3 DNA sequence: TGTGCCATCAGTGCCACAGGGGCCCGTAATTCACCCCTCCACTTT.

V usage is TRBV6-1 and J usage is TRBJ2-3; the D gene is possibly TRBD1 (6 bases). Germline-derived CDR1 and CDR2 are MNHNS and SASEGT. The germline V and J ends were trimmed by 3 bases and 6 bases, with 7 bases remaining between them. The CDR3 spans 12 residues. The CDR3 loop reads CASSEQGDTQYF. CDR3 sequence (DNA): TGTGCCAGCAGTGAGCAGGGGGATACGCAGTATTTT.

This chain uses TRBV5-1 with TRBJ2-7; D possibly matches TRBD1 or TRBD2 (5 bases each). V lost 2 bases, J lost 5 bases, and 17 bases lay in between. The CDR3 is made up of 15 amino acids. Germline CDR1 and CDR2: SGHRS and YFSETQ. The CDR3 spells CASSFRDPAANEQYF. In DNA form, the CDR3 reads TGCGCCAGCAGCTTCCGGGACCCAGCGGCCAACGAGCAGTACTTC.

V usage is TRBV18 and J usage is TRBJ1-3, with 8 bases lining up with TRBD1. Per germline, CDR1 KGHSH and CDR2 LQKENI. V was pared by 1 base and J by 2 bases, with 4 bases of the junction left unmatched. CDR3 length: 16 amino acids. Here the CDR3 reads CASSPQVRGPGNTIYF. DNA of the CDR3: TGTGCCAGCTCACCACAGGTCAGGGGGCCTGGAAACACCATATATTTT.

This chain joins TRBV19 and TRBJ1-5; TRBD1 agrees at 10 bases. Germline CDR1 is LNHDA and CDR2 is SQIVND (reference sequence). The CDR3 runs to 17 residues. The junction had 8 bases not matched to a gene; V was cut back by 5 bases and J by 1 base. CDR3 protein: CASSRQGALSSNQPQHF. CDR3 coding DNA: TGTGCCAGTAGTCGACAGGGGGCCTTGTCGAGCAATCAGCCCCAGCATTTT.

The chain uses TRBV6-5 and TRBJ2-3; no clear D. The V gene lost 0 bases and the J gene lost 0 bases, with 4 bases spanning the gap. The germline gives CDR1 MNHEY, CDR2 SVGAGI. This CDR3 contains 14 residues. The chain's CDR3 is CASSYSRSTDTQYF. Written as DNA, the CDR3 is TGTGCCAGCAGTTACTCCCGGAGCACAGATACGCAGTATTTT.